The source of this T cell receptor (beta chain) is a study of blood T cell repertoires in COVID-19. About the study: Both acute and convalescent COVID-19 samples were obtained from the United States, Italy and Spain. In each case, the material was cDNA or gDNA derived from T cells, B-cell-depleted T cells, or PBMCs.

Original handling: Reference gene primer amplification gave estimated nucleated cell counts. Sequencing used immunoSEQ multiplex PCR; TCRdb keeps in-frame clones, though not all of them. The V and J calls and clone size come from that table; D and trimming were worked out from the DNA. The table has roughly 150,000 clones, approximately 80% seen once. Germline CDR1 LNHDA, CDR2 SQIVND (reference sequence). V was clipped by 5 bases and J by 2 bases; unmatched bases: 10. This CDR3 spans 16 amino acids. What was sequenced was peripheral blood. This receptor was obtained from a man aged 55 to 70 with acute or convalescent COVID-19. The chain employs TRBV19 and TRBJ2-3; 7 bases match TRBD2. In DNA form, the CDR3 reads TGTGCCAGTAGTCCATATGGGGGGGATTACACAGATACGCAGTATTTT. Its protein is CASSPYGGDYTDTQYF.